These T cell receptor beta chains were read from a single sample in a study of cytotoxic CD8 clonotypes in ibrutinib-treated CLL. Profiled with immunoSEQ multiplex PCR; TCRdb holds only in-frame clones, not every one. The data hold around 200,000 clones, with over 65% observed a single time. This material consisted of PBMCs, taken after 12 months of ibrutinib treatment. These receptors were taken from a human donor with chronic lymphocytic leukemia. Both conserved end residues are trimmed from each CDR3.

v_call cdr3_aa
TRBV7-9 ASSYDSGKEKLF
TRBV5-1 ASSHSGQYNEQF
TRBV19 ASSLRDIQETQY
TRBV5-3 ARSSWPGELF
TRBV7-2 ASSSTGWRTEAF
TRBV19 ASSPGGTEAF
TRBV7-6 ASSPYGENTEAF
TRBV28 ASSPTNRENEQY
TRBV28 ASSDTLSGNTIY
TRBV6-1 ASYFSVGRLNEQF
TRBV5-1 ASSPHLNTEAF
TRBV5-1 ASSLGPSDGYT
TRBV30 AWSTPWGGFGDTDTQY
TRBV30 AWSVGVVVGGFNSPLH
TRBV18 ASSPPGTGQF
TRBV6-1 ASIQTRWSAGELF
TRBV10-2 ASSELAVTGELF
TRBV9 ASSPRLAGGYEQY
TRBV6-1 ASRKQENTEAF
TRBV5-1 ASIRDNSLHGYT
TRBV27 ASSLSGASNQPQH
TRBV6-5 ASSYGHNYGYT
TRBV28 ASTGNTIY
TRBV6-6 ASSSPGQVSNQPQH
TRBV4-3 ASSPGQADYEQY
TRBV5-1 ASRKGTGADTQY